The T cell receptor beta chain under discussion was sequenced for a study of Ad26.COV2.S vaccination and SARS-CoV-2 variants (dated by TCRdb to about 2021). In terms of the full investigation: Vaccine-arm donors came from COV1001, a multicentre, randomized, double-blind, placebo-controlled phase I-IIa trial of Ad26.COV2.S in healthy adults. Trial participants were randomized into five groups of five, in which low-dose or high-dose Ad26.COV2.S was given once or twice, or placebo was given on both occasions. Throughout the experiments and outcome assessment, investigators stayed blinded to trial group allocation. TCRbeta repertoire sequencing served as the tool for gauging how specific and how broad the SARS-CoV-2-reactive T cell receptors were following Ad26.COV2.S vaccination. A total of 32 samples were included in the TCR-sequenced set, comprising around 19 Ad26.COV2.S vaccine recipients, 5 placebo recipients and 8 SARS-CoV-2 convalescent individuals. Dosing of Ad26.COV2.S was intramuscular, at either 5x10^10 or 1x10^11 viral particles, delivered as one shot or as two shots spaced 56 days apart. Overall results and qualifications from the work: Comparable non-spike TCR breadth was observed between vaccine and placebo recipients, consistent with only spike being contained in the vaccine. After vaccination, substantial breadth of spike-specific CD8+ and CD4+ T cell responses was reported. The authors noted that total T cell responses may have been underestimated by the TCR breadth and depth analyses. Ad26.COV2.S recipients had higher spike-specific TCR breadth than placebo recipients (P = 0.0014). The study was not powered to compare responses between vaccine doses or regimens.

Deletion took 6 bases off V and 4 bases off J, with a span of 9 bases between the germline ends. Including the terminal cysteine and phenylalanine, the CDR3 comprises 12 residues. Only the CDR3 part of the read is kept: 36 bases, read in frame from the first base. Reading the germline V gene gives CDR1 LGHNA and CDR2 YSLEER. In the case of this clone: This receptor's antigen is unknown. No quality values exist for individual bases; no much larger clone is one base distant.

The immunoSEQ Assay was the method used to sequence TCRbeta CDR3 regions. After extraction, genomic DNA underwent amplification by bias-controlled multiplex PCR, followed by high-throughput sequencing. As for how the authors treated the data: Collapsing and filtering of sequences were performed to quantify the absolute abundance of each unique TCRbeta CDR3 region. T cell fraction was estimated by normalizing TCRbeta template counts to usable DNA, with usable DNA measured through amplification of reference genes found in all nucleated cells. Repertoire TCRs were annotated as SARS-CoV-2-specific when V gene, CDR3 amino acid sequence and J gene were exactly matched to a known reactive TCR set. The reference SARS-CoV-2 TCR set was derived from MIRA and filtered for enrichment in COVID-19-positive ImmuneCODE repertoires, a step that removed public or cross-reactive TCRs. Using the MIRA antigens, annotated TCRs were further analysed by specific ORF or by position within an ORF. Breadth was defined as annotated unique rearrangements over total unique productive rearrangements; depth was the summed frequency of those rearrangements. Group comparisons of TCR breadth used two-sided Wilcoxon rank-sum tests. The table comes from immuneACCESS by way of TCRdb, which keeps in-frame sequences with V and J called. Part of the clones is missing from these tables; in studies checked, under half for an unresolved V gene and the rest for unknown reasons. Clone size and V and J calls were adopted from that table, with D and trimming inferred from the DNA. The table for this sample lists 250,000 or so clones; about 83% of them were counted only once. The ten largest clonotypes hold roughly 3% of the sample.

Interpreted using the paper, the treatment or condition label stands for: around 19 received Ad26.COV2.S at low or high dose, single or two shots; several received placebo; per-sample allocation not given. For vaccine and placebo recipients, repertoires were sequenced using samples collected on day 63 after the first injection. Between 29 July and 7 August 2020, Cohort 1b enrolled around 25 adults aged 18-55 years at one site in Boston, USA. Ad26.COV2.S consisted of a replication-incompetent adenovirus type 26 vector by which a prefusion-stabilized SARS-CoV-2 spike protein from the original Wuhan strain was expressed.

The V and J segments used are TRBV4-3 and TRBJ1-1; no D gene is confidently identified. The starting material was peripheral blood, obtained in a trial of Ad26.COV2.S vaccine versus placebo. This sequence was found in a person aged 18-60 years who received the Ad26.COV2.S COVID-19 vaccine or a placebo. In nucleotides, the sequence is TGCGCCAGCAGTCTCGGGCGCACTGAAGCTTTCTTT. It translates to CASSLGRTEAFF.